The clone carrying this T cell receptor (beta chain) was recorded once. What it recognizes is unknown. The junction and the germline gene differ at one end; a read error may be behind it. The CDR3 loop spans 15 amino acids. These data originate in a study of blood T cells in healthy people across ages. Study conclusions and caveats: Estimates drawn from one million T cells were deemed to understate diversity.

Together with a sample-barcoded 5' primer, a J-beta primer mix was included in a second PCR lasting about 7 to 11 cycles. TCRdb used MiXCR to reprocess the 5' RACE reads, holding one entry per CDR3 protein. The repertoire holds roughly 1,500,000 distinct CDR3 sequences, roughly 45% seen once, with less than 8% in the top ten. In terms of origin and age, donors were healthy Caucasian individuals from Russia aged 6 to 90. The chain links TRBV12-3 or TRBV12-4 to TRBJ2-1, with D tentatively TRBD2 (5 bases). Sequenced: blood. The source is a woman aged 18-29 years in good health. CDR3 sequence: CASRLAISSYNEQFF. The CDR3 region has the DNA TGTGCCAGCAGGTTAGCGATTAGCTCATACAATGAGCAGTTCTTC.